This T cell receptor (beta chain) was captured by sequencing in a study of beta chain features in type 1 diabetes. Points from the study as a whole: A pattern of fewer insertions and more deletions at VDJ junctions was seen in type 1 diabetes patients. In every one of the four CD4+ subsets, TCRB CDR3s were moderately but significantly shorter in Type 1 diabetes patients. Possible PCR preference for shorter templates applied equally to patients and controls. High-TCR-expressing cells could be over-represented by cDNA sequencing.

The germline V gene encodes CDR1 LGHNA and CDR2 YNFKEQ. The CDR3 contains 15 residues. The trim removed 3 bases at V and 0 bases at J, leaving 4 bases unmatched. A few counts support this clone. Its target is unknown. TCRB transcripts that were expressed got sequenced, as all of the isolated RNA had been reverse transcribed. Profiled with immunoSEQ multiplex PCR; TCRdb holds only in-frame clones, not every one. The data contain fewer than 350,000 clones, approximately 16% of them seen just once; the ten biggest clones take up around 0.015%. One heparinised blood draw averaging approximately 120 mL was given by each donor.

The clonotype comes from a man between 18 and 35 years old with type 1 diabetes. The rearrangement links TRBV4-2 to TRBJ2-7; 8 bases align to TRBD1. The sample consisted of naive CD4+ T cells from blood. The CDR3 is CASSHGTGTSYEQYF. CDR3 sequence (DNA): TGTGCCAGCAGCCACGGGACAGGTACCTCCTACGAGCAGTACTTC.